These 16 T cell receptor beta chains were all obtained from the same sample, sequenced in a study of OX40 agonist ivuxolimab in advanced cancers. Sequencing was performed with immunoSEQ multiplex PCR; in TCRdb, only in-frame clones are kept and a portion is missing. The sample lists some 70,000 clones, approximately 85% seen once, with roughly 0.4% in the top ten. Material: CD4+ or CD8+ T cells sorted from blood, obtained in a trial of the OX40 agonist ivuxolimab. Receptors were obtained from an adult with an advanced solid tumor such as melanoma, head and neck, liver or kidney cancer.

CDR3 sequence: CASSGSRQETQYF. CDR3 bases: TGTGCCAGTAGTGGTAGCAGGCAAGAGACCCAGTACTTC. The genes are TRBV19 and TRBJ2-5, with D unresolved. CDR1 LNHDA and CDR2 SQIVND come from the germline V gene (reference sequence). The V end was cut by 5 bases, the J end by 2 bases, with 9 bases between. The CDR3 has 13 residues.

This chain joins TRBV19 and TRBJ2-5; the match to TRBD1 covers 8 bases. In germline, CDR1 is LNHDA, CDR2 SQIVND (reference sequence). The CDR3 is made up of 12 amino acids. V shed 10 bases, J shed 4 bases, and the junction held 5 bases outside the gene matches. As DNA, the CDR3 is TGTGCCACCGGACAGGGAGGAGAGACCCAGTACTTC. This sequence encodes CATGQGGETQYF.

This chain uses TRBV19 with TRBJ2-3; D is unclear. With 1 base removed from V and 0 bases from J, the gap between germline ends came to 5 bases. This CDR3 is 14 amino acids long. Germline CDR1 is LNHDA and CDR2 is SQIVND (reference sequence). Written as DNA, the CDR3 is TGTGCCAGTAGTATAGCGGTGAGCACAGATACGCAGTATTTT. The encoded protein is CASSIAVSTDTQYF.

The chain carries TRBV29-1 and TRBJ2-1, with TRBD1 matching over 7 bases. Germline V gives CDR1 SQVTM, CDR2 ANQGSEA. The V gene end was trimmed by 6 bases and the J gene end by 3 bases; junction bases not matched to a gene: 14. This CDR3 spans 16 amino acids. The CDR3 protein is CSVPTRTTGVYNEQFF. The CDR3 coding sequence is TGCAGCGTCCCAACGAGAACTACAGGGGTCTACAATGAGCAGTTCTTC.

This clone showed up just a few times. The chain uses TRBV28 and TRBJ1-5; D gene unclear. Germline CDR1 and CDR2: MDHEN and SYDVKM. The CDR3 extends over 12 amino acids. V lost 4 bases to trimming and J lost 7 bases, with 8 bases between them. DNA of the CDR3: TGTGCCAGCAGTTCCTTCGGGCAGCCCCAGCATTTT. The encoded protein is CASSSFGQPQHF.

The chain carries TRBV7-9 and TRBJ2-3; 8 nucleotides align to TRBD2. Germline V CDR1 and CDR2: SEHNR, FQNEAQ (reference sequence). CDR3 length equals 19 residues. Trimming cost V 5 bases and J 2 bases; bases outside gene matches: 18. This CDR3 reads CASSGGWGWREAYTDTQYF. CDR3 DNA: TGTGCCAGCAGCGGTGGCTGGGGATGGCGGGAGGCCTACACAGATACGCAGTATTTT.

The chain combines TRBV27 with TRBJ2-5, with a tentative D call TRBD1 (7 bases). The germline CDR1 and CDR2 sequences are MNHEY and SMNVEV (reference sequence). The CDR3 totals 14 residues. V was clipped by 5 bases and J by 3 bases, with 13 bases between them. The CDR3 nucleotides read TGTGCCAGCAGTCCGCGGGACAGCAAAGAGACCCAGTACTTC. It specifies CASSPRDSKETQYF.

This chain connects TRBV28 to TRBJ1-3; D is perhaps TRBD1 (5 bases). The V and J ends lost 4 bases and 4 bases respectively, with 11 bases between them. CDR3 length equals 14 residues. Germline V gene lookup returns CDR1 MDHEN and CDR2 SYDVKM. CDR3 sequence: CASSSRQRGNTIYF. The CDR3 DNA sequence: TGTGCCAGCAGTTCGCGACAGAGAGGAAACACCATATATTTT.

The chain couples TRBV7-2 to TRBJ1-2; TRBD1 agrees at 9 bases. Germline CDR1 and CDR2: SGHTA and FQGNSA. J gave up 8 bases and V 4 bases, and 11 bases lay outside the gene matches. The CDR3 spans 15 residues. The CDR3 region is CASSWKDRGIGGYTF. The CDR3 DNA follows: TGTGCCAGCAGCTGGAAGGACAGGGGCATAGGGGGCTACACCTTC.

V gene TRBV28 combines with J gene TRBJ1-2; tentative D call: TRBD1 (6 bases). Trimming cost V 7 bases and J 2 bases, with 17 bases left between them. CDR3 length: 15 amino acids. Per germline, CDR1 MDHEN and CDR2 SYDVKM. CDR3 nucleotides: TGTGCCAGCACCCCTGGGGGGGCGGAAAACTATGGCTACACCTTC. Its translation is CASTPGGAENYGYTF.

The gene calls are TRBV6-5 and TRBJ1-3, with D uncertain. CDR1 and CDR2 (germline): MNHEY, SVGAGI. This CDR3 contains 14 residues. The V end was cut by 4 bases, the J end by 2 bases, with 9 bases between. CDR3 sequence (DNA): TGTGCCAGCAGTTCATACGGCGCTGGAAACACCATATATTTT. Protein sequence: CASSSYGAGNTIYF.

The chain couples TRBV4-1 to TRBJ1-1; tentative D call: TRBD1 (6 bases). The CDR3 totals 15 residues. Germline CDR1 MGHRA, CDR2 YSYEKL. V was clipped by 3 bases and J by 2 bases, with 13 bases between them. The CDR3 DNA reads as TGCGCCAGCAGCCACACAGGGTGGTCAAACACTGAAGCTTTCTTT. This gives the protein CASSHTGWSNTEAFF.

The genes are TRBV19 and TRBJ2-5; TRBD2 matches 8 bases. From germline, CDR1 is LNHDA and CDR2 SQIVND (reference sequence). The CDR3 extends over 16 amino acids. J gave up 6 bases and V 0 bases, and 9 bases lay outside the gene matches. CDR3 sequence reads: CASSIEARGVSKTQYF. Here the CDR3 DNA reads TGTGCCAGTAGTATAGAAGCGCGGGGGGTTTCTAAGACCCAGTACTTC.

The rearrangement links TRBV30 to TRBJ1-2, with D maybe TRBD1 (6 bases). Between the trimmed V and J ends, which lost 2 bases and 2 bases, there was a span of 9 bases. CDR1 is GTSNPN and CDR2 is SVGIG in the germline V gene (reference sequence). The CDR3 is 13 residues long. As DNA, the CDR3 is TGTGCCTGGAGTAGAGGGGGGAACTATGGCTACACCTTC. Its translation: CAWSRGGNYGYTF.

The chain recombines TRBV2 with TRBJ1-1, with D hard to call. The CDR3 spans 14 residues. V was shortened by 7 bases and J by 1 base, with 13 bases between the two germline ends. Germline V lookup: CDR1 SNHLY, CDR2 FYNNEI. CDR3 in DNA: TGTGCCAGCAACAACAAAGGCGGGAACACTGAAGCTTTCTTT. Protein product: CASNNKGGNTEAFF.

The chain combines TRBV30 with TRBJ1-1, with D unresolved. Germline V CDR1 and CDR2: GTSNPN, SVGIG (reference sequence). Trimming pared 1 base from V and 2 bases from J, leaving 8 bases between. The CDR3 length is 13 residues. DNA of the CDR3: TGTGCCTGGAGTGAGAGCAGTAACACTGAAGCTTTCTTT. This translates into CAWSESSNTEAFF. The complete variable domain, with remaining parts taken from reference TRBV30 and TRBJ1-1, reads SQTIHQWPATLVQPVGSPLSLECTVEGTSNPNLYWYRQAAGRGLQLLFYSVGIGQISSEVPQNLSASRPQDRQFILSSKKLLLSDSGFYLCAWSESSNTEAFFGQGTRLTVV.